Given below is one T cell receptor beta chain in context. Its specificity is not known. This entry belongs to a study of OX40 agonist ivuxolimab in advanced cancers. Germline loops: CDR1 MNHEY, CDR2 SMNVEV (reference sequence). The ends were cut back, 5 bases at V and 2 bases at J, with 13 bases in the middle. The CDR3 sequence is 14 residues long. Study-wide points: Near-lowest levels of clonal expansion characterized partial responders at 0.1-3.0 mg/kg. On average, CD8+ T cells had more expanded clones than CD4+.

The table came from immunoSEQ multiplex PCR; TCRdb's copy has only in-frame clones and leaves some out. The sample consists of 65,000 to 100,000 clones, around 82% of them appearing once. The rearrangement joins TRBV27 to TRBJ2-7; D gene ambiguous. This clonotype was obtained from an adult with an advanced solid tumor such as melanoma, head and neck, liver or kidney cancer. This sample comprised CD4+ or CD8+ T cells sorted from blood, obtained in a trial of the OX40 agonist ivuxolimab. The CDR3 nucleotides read TGTGCCAGCAGTCCCCGGCAGGCGGCCTACGAGCAGTACTTC. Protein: CASSPRQAAYEQYF.